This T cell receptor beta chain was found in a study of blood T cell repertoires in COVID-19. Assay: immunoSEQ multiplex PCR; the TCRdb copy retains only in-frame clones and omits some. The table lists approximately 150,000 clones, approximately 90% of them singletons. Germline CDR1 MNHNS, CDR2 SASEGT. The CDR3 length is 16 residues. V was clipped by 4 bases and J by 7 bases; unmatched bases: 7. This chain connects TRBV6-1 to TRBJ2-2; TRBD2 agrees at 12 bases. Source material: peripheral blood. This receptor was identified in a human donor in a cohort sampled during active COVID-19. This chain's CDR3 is CASSAASGGAGGELFF. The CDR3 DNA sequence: TGTGCCAGCAGTGCGGCTAGCGGGGGGGCCGGCGGGGAGCTGTTTTTT.